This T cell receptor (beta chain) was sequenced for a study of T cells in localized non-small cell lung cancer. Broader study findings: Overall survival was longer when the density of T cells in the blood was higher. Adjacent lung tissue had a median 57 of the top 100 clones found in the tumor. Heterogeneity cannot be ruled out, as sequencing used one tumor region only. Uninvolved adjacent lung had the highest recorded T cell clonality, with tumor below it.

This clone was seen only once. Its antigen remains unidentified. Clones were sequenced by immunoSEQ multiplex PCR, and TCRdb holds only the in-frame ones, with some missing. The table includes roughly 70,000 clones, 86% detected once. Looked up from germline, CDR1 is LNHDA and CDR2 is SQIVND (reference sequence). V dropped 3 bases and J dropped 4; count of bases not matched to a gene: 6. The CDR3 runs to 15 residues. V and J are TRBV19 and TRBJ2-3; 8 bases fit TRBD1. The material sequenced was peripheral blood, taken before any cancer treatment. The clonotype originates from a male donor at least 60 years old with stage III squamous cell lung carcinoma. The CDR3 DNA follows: TGTGCCAGTAGTATTGGGACAGGCGTCGCAGATACGCAGTATTTT. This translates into CASSIGTGVADTQYF.